This T cell receptor (beta chain) is from a study of T-cell memory formation after mild COVID-19. The CDR3 runs 12 residues. Germline V gives CDR1 DFQATT, CDR2 SNEGSKA (reference sequence). The germline V and J ends were trimmed by 6 bases and 0 bases, with 6 bases remaining between them. This clonotype was seen more than once but under ten times. A single record per CDR3 protein comes from TCRdb applying MiXCR to the 5' RACE reads. The data show tens of thousands of distinct CDR3 sequences, roughly 7.2% seen once. The sequencing sample was made of PBMCs or a T cell subset sorted from them (not recorded which). The rearrangement uses TRBV20-1 and TRBJ1-5; no reliable D call. The origin of this receptor is an adult who had mild COVID-19 (a few samples of this study predate the infection). Cell type and time point are not known. The CDR3 protein is CSAVYSNQPQHF. The CDR3 DNA reads as TGCAGTGCCGTTTATAGCAATCAGCCCCAGCATTTT.